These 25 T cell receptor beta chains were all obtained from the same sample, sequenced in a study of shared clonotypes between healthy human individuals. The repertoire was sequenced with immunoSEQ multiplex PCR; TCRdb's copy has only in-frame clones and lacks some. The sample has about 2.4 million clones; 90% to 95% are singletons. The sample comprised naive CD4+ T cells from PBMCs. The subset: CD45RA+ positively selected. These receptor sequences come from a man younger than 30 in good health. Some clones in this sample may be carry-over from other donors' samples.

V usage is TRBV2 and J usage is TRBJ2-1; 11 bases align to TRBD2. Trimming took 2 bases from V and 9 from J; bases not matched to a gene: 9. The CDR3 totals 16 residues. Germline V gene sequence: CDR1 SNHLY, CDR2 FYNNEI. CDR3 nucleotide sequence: TGTGCCAGCAGTGAAATGGGTCTAGCGGGAGGAAGTGAGCAGTTCTTC. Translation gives CASSEMGLAGGSEQFF.

The CDR3 is CASLEQGPLPYEQYF. DNA for the CDR3: TGCGCCAGCTTGGAACAGGGCCCCCTTCCCTACGAGCAGTACTTC. The chain links TRBV10-1 to TRBJ2-7, with D possibly matching TRBD1 (6 bases). The CDR3 is 15 amino acids. Per the germline V gene, CDR1 is WNHNN and CDR2 is SYGVQD (reference sequence). V lost 8 bases and J lost 2, with 19 bases in between.

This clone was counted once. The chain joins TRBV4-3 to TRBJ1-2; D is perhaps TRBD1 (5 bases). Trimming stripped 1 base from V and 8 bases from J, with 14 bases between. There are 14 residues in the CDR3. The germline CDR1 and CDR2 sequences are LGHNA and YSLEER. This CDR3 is CASSQGGQGGGYTF. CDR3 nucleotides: TGCGCCAGCAGCCAAGGGGGTCAGGGTGGCGGCTACACCTTC.

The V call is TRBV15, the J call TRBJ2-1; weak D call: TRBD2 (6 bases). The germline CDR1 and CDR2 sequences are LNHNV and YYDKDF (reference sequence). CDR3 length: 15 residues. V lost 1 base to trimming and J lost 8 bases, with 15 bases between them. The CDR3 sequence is CATSRAGGDFDEQFF. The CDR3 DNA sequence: TGTGCCACCAGCAGAGCCGGGGGAGATTTCGATGAGCAGTTCTTC.

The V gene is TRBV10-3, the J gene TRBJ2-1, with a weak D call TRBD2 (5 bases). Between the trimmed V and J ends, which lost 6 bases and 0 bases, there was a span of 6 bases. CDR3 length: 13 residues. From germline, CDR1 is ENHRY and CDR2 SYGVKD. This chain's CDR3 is CAIRSGSYNEQFF. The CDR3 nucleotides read TGTGCCATCAGGAGCGGCTCCTACAATGAGCAGTTCTTC.

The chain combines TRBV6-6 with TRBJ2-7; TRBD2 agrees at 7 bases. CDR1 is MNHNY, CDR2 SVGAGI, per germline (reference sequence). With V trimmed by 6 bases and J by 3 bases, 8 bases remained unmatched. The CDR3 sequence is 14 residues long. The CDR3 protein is CASSSRERGYEQYF. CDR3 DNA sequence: TGTGCCAGCAGCTCCAGGGAGCGGGGCTACGAGCAGTACTTC.

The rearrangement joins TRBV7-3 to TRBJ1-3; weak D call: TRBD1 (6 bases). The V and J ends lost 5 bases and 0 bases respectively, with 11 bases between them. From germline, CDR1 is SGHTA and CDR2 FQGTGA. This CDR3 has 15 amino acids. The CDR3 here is CASSGGGGSGNTIYF. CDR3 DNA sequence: TGTGCCAGCAGCGGAGGAGGGGGCTCTGGAAACACCATATATTTT.

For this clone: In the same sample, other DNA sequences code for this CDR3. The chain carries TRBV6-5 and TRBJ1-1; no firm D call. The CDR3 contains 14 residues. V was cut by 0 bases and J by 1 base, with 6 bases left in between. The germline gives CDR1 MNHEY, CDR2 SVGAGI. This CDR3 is CASSYSGWNTEAFF. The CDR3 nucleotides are TGTGCCAGCAGTTACTCGGGGTGGAACACTGAAGCTTTCTTT.

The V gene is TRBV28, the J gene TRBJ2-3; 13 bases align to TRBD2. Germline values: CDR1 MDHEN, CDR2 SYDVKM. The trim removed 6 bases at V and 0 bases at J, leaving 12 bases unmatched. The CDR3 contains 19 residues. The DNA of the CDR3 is TGTGCCAGCAGGCCCCCGGGAGGGACTAGCGGGGATAGCACAGATACGCAGTATTTT. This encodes CASRPPGGTSGDSTDTQYF.

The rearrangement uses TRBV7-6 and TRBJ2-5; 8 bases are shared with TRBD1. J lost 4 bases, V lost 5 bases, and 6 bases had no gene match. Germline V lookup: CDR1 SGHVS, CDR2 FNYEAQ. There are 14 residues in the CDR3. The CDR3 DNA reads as TGTGCCAGCAGCGCCTCAGGGGGCAGAGAGACCCAGTACTTC. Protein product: CASSASGGRETQYF.

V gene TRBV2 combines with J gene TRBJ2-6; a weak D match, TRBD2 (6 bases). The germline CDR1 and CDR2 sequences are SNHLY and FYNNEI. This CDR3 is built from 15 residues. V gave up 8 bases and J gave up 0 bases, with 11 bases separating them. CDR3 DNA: TGTGCCAGCTCTTCGGAGGGCTCTGGGGCCAACGTCCTGACTTTC. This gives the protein CASSSEGSGANVLTF.

The CDR3 coding sequence is TGTGCCAGCAGGTGGGGGGGTTCCTACGAGCAGTACTTC. This sequence encodes CASRWGGSYEQYF. V is TRBV28 and J is TRBJ2-7; 7 bases fit TRBD2. The CDR3 consists of 13 residues. The V and J ends lost 6 bases and 1 base, in that order; junction bases with no gene match: 3. From germline, CDR1 is MDHEN and CDR2 SYDVKM.

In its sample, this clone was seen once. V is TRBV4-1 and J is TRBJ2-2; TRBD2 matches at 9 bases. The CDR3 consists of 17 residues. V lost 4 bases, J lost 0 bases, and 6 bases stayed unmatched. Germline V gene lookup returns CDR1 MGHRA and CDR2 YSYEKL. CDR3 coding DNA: TGCGCCAGCAGCCCCCAAGCGGGAGGAGCGAACACCGGGGAGCTGTTTTTT. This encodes CASSPQAGGANTGELFF.

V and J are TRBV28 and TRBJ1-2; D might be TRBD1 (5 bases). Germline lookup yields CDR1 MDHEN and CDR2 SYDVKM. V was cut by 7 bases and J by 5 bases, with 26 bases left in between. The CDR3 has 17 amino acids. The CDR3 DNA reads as TGTGCCAGCAAGTTTGGCGGGGCCATAAACCTTCGATATGGCTACACCTTC. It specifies CASKFGGAINLRYGYTF.

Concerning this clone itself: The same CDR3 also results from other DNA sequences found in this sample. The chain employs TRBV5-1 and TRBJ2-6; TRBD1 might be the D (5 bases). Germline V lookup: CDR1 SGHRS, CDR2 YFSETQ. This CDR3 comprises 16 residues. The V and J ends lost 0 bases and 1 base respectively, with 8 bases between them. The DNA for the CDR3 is TGCGCCAGCAGCTTGGTACCAGGGTCTGGGGCCAACGTCCTGACTTTC. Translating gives CASSLVPGSGANVLTF.

CDR3 DNA: TGTGCCAGCAGTGCACAGGGGGCCCTCTACGAGCAGTACTTC. This encodes CASSAQGALYEQYF. The chain joins TRBV2 to TRBJ2-7, with 9 bases aligning to TRBD1. V lost 4 bases, J lost 3 bases, and 4 bases stayed unmatched. Germline V gene sequence: CDR1 SNHLY, CDR2 FYNNEI. The CDR3 is 14 residues long.

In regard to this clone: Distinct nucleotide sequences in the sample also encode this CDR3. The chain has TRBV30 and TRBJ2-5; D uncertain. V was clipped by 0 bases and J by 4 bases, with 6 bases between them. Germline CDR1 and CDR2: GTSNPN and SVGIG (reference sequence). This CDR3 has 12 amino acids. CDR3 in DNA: TGTGCCTGGAGTGTGACCGGAGAGACCCAGTACTTC. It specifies CAWSVTGETQYF. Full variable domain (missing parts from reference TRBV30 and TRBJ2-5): SQTIHQWPATLVQPVGSPLSLECTVEGTSNPNLYWYRQAAGRGLQLLFYSVGIGQISSEVPQNLSASRPQDRQFILSSKKLLLSDSGFYLCAWSVTGETQYFGPGTRLLVL.

CDR3: CASSIGGARGNQPQHF. The CDR3 nucleotides read TGTGCCAGTAGTATAGGAGGGGCGCGGGGCAATCAGCCCCAGCATTTT. The chain links TRBV19 to TRBJ1-5, with D possibly matching TRBD1 (5 bases). The V and J ends lost 1 base and 2 bases respectively, with 12 bases between them. CDR3 length: 16 amino acids. The germline gives CDR1 LNHDA, CDR2 SQIVND (reference sequence). The whole variable domain, filled in from reference TRBV19 and TRBJ1-5, reads DGGITQSPKYLFRKEGQNVTLSCEQNLNHDAMYWYRQDPGQGLRLIYYSQIVNDFQKGDIAEGYSVSREKKESFPLTVTSAQKNPTAFYLCASSIGGARGNQPQHFGDGTRLSIL.

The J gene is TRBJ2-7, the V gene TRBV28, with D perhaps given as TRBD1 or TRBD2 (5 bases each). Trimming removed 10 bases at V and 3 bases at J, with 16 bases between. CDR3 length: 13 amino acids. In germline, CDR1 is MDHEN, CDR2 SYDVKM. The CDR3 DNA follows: TGTGCCACCGCGGTGGGGGTCTACTACGAGCAGTACTTC. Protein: CATAVGVYYEQYF.

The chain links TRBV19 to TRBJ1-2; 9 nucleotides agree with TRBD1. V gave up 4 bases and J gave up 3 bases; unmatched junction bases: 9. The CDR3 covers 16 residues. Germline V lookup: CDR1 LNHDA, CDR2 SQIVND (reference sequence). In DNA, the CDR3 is TGTGCCAGTAGTAGCGCGCCCGGGACAGGGCACTATGGCTACACCTTC. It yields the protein CASSSAPGTGHYGYTF.

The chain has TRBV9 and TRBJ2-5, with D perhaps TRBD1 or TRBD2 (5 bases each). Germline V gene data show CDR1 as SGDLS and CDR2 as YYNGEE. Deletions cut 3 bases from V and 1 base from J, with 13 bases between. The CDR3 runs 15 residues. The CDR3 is CASSAITGGQETQYF. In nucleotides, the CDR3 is TGTGCCAGCAGCGCCATAACTGGGGGCCAAGAGACCCAGTACTTC.

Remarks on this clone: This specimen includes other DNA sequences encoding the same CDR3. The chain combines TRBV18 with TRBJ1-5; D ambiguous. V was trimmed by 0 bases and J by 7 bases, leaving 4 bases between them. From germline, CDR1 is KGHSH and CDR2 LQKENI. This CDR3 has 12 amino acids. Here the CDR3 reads CASSPPGQPQHF. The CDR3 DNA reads TGTGCCAGCTCACCACCTGGGCAGCCCCAGCATTTT.

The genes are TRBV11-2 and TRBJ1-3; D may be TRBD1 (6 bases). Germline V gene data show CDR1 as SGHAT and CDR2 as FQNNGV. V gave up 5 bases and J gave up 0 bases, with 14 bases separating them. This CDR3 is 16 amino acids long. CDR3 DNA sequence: TGTGCCAGCAGCCCTCAACAGGGCATCTCTGGAAACACCATATATTTT. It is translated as CASSPQQGISGNTIYF.

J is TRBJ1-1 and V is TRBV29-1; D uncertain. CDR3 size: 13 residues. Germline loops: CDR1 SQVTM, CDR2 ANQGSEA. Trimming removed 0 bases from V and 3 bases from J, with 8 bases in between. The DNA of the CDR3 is TGCAGCGTTGAAGATGTGCTGGACACTGAAGCTTTCTTT. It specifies CSVEDVLDTEAFF.

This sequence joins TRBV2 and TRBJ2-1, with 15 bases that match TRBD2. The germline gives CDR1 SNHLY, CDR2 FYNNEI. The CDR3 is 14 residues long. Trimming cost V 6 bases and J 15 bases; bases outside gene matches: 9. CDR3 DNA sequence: TGTGCCAGCAGGGGACTAGCGGGAGGAATTTGGGGGTTCTTC. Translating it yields CASRGLAGGIWGFF.